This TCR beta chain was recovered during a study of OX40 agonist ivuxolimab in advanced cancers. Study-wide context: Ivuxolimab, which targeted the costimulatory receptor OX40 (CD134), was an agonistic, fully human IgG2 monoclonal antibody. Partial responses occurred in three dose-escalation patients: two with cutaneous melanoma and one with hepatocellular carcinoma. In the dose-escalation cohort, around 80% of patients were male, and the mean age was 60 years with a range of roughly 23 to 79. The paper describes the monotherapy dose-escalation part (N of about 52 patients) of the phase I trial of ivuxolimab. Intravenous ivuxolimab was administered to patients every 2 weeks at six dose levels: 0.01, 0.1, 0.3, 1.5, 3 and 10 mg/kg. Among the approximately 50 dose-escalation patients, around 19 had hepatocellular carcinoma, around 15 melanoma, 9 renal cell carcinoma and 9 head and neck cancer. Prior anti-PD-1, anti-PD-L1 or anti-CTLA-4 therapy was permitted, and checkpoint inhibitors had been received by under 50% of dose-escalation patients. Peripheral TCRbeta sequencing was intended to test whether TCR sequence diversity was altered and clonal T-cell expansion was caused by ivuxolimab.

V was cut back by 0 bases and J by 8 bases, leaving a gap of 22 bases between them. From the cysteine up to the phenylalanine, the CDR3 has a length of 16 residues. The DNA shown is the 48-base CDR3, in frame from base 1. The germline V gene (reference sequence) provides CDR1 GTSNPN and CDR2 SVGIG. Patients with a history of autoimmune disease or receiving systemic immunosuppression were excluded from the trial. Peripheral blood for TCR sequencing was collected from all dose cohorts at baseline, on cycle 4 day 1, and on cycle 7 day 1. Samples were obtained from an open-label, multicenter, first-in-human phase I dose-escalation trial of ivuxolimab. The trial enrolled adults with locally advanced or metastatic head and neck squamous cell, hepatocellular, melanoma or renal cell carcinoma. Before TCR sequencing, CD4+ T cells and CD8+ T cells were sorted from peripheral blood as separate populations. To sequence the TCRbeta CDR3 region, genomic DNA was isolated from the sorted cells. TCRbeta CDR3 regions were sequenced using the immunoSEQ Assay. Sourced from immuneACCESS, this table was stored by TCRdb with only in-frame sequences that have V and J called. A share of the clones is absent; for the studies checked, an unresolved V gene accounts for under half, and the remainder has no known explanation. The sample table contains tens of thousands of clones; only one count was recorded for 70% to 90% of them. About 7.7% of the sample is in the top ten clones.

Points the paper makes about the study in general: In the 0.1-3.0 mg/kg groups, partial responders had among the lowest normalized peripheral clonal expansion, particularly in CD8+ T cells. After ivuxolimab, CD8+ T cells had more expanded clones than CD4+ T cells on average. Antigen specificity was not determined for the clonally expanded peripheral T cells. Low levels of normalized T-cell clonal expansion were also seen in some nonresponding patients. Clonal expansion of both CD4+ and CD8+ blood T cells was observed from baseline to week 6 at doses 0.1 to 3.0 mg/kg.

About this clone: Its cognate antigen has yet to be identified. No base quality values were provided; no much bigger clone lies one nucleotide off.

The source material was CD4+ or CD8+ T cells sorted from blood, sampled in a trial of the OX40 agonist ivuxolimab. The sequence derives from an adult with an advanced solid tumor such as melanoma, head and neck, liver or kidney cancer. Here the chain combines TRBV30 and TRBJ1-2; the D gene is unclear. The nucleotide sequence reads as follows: TGTGCCTGGAGTGTCAGATCGGCCAGTCGACGCGGCGGCTACACCTTC. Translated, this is CAWSVRSASRRGGYTF.